This T cell receptor beta chain was recorded in a study of CD8+CD57+ T cells in acquired aplastic anemia. Whole-study results and caveats: Patients showed no significant difference from controls in CD8+ Simpson's diversity.

This clonotype appeared many times. No antigen is known for it. Both TCR beta VDJ combination and CDR3 sequence profiling were carried out. Genomic DNA was the template for this profiling. Via MiXCR, TCRdb re-called the reads, giving one row per CDR3 protein. Among under 200,000 distinct CDR3 sequences, about 45% were seen once, and the ten largest hold 3.2%. CDR1 is SGHTA and CDR2 is FQGNSA in the germline V gene. The ends lost 5 bases at V and 6 bases at J; junction bases unmatched: 11. The CDR3 sequence is 17 residues long. Only patients with CD8+CD57+ cell expansion on flow cytometry were chosen for sequencing.

The chain couples TRBV7-2 to TRBJ1-6; 9 bases fit TRBD1. The receptor was derived from a human donor with aplastic anemia. Source material: sorted CD4+, CD8+, or CD8+CD57+ T cells (not recorded which) from PBMCs. CDR3 region: CASSTGQGPRSNSPLHF. CDR3 DNA sequence: TGTGCCAGCAGCACTGGACAGGGGCCGAGATCTAATTCACCCCTCCACTTT. Full variable domain (remainder filled in from reference TRBV7-2 and TRBJ1-6): GAGVSQSPSNKVTEKGKDVELRCDPISGHTALYWYRQSLGQGLEFLIYFQGNSAPDKSGLPSDRFSAERTGGSVSTLTIQRTQQEDSAVYLCASSTGQGPRSNSPLHFGNGTRLTVT.